These 29 T cell receptor beta chains share one sample of origin, sequenced in a study of cytomegalovirus exposure and HLA in healthy donors. 60 Vbeta and 13 Jbeta primers were used in PCR. Clones were read by immunoSEQ multiplex PCR, and TCRdb kept only the in-frame ones, dropping some. This table has around 150,000 clones, 80% appearing once. Specimen: PBMCs. The receptors derive from a human donor in good health.

The chain recombines TRBV6-1 with TRBJ1-1; 10 bases line up with TRBD1. With V trimmed by 4 bases and J by 4 bases, 3 bases remained unmatched. The CDR3 runs 14 residues. From germline, CDR1 is MNHNS and CDR2 SASEGT. The chain's CDR3 is CASSATGGTTEAFF. The CDR3 DNA reads TGTGCCAGCAGTGCGACAGGGGGCACCACTGAAGCTTTCTTT.

The V call is TRBV5-6, the J call TRBJ1-2, with 11 bases aligning to TRBD1. The trim removed 4 bases at V and 4 bases at J, leaving 9 bases unmatched. CDR3 length equals 16 residues. Germline assignment: CDR1 SGHDT and CDR2 YYEEEE. CDR3 in amino acids: CASSRGTGGYFYGYTF. DNA of the CDR3: TGTGCCAGCAGCAGGGGGACAGGGGGATACTTCTATGGCTACACCTTC.

This clone came up once. The chain joins TRBV6-1 to TRBJ1-5; possibly TRBD1 for D (6 bases). This CDR3 has 13 amino acids. Trimming removed 8 bases at V and 3 bases at J, with 11 bases between. Germline CDR1 reads MNHNS; CDR2 reads SASEGT. The CDR3 DNA is TGTGCCAGCGAGGGGGGGACCAATCAGCCCCAGCATTTT. The encoded protein is CASEGGTNQPQHF.

The V call is TRBV10-1, the J call TRBJ1-3; D gene uncertain. In germline, CDR1 is WNHNN, CDR2 SYGVQD (reference sequence). Trimming removed 6 bases at V and 5 bases at J, with 5 bases between. This CDR3 spans 11 amino acids. The CDR3 is CASSPRNTIYF. The CDR3, as DNA: TGCGCCAGCAGCCCCAGAAACACCATATATTTT.

V is TRBV27 and J is TRBJ2-3; TRBD1 aligns across 8 bases. Looked up from germline, CDR1 is MNHEY and CDR2 is SMNVEV (reference sequence). V gave up 5 bases and J gave up 3 bases; unmatched junction bases: 4. The CDR3 sequence is 14 residues long. This chain's CDR3 is CASSDRGVTDTQYF. CDR3 DNA: TGTGCCAGCAGTGACAGGGGCGTTACAGATACGCAGTATTTT.

The chain couples TRBV2 to TRBJ1-1; D gene ambiguous. Deletions cut 2 bases from V and 3 bases from J, with 10 bases between. Germline V gives CDR1 SNHLY, CDR2 FYNNEI. The CDR3 runs 14 residues. This CDR3 reads CASSEFGYDTEAFF. The CDR3 nucleotides are TGTGCCAGCAGTGAATTCGGGTACGACACTGAAGCTTTCTTT.

This clone showed up just once. This rearrangement joins TRBV6-5 to TRBJ1-2; TRBD1 might be the D (6 bases). Per germline, CDR1 MNHEY and CDR2 SVGAGI. The CDR3 contains 11 residues. Between the trimmed V and J ends, which lost 9 bases and 7 bases, there was a span of 12 bases. This chain's CDR3 is CASRTEGGYTF. DNA for the CDR3: TGTGCCAGTAGGACAGAAGGTGGCTACACCTTC.

This clone was counted between two and nine times. The V gene is TRBV5-4, the J gene TRBJ1-2; perhaps TRBD1 as D (6 bases). CDR3 length equals 15 residues. Germline V gives CDR1 SGHNT, CDR2 YYREEE (reference sequence). The V gene lost 2 bases and the J gene lost 0 bases, with 11 bases spanning the gap. The CDR3 region is CASSLQGLTNYGYTF. CDR3 DNA: TGTGCCAGCAGCTTACAGGGCCTTACTAACTATGGCTACACCTTC.

The rearrangement uses TRBV11-3 and TRBJ1-1; D is uncertain. Germline CDR1 SGHNT, CDR2 YENEEA. The CDR3 is made up of 15 amino acids. Between the trimmed V and J ends, which lost 8 bases and 3 bases, there was a span of 19 bases. CDR3 sequence (DNA): TGTGCCAGCGCCAAAACCCGGGTCCGGCACACTGAAGCTTTCTTT. Translating gives CASAKTRVRHTEAFF.

As regards this clone: Different DNA sequences within this sample yield the same CDR3. The genes are TRBV29-1 and TRBJ2-2; D may be TRBD2 (5 bases). The germline V gene has CDR1 SQVTM and CDR2 ANQGSEA. The CDR3 is 13 residues long. Trimming shortened V by 3 bases and J by 2 bases, and 7 bases separated the two germline ends. CDR3 DNA: TGCAGCGTTGACCGGGGAAACACCGGGGAGCTGTTTTTT. As protein: CSVDRGNTGELFF.

The J gene is TRBJ1-4, the V gene TRBV7-8, with TRBD1 as a possible D gene (6 bases). The CDR3 runs to 14 residues. Trimming cost V 2 bases and J 5 bases, with 9 bases left between them. The V gene's germline CDR1 is SGHVS and CDR2 FQNEAQ. The CDR3 reads CASSLWGGNEKLFF. The CDR3 region has the DNA TGTGCCAGCAGCTTATGGGGGGGCAATGAAAAACTGTTTTTT.

The gene calls are TRBV13 and TRBJ2-7, with a tentative D call TRBD2 (6 bases). Deletions cut 3 bases from V and 4 bases from J, with 16 bases between. Germline V gene sequence: CDR1 PRHDT, CDR2 FYEKMQ (reference sequence). The CDR3 runs 15 residues. DNA for the CDR3: TGTGCCAGCAGCTTCGGGGGACTCGCATTATACGAGCAGTACTTC. Translation: CASSFGGLALYEQYF.

CDR3 region: CASSLQGAEETQYF. Written as DNA, the CDR3 is TGCGCCAGCAGCTTGCAGGGGGCCGAAGAGACCCAGTACTTC. The chain joins TRBV5-1 to TRBJ2-5, with 8 bases identical to TRBD1. The germline gives CDR1 SGHRS, CDR2 YFSETQ. CDR3 size: 14 residues. V was clipped by 1 base and J by 3 bases; unmatched bases: 2.

The rearrangement joins TRBV4-2 to TRBJ2-2, with 7 bases matching TRBD1. With 1 base clipped from V and 1 base from J, the junction kept 0 bases outside the gene matches. Germline CDR1 LGHNA, CDR2 YNFKEQ. The CDR3 runs to 15 residues. CDR3 amino acids: CASSQGTGNTGELFF. The CDR3 nucleotides read TGTGCCAGCAGCCAAGGGACAGGGAACACCGGGGAGCTGTTTTTT.

The rearrangement joins TRBV5-1 to TRBJ1-2, with a weak D call TRBD1 (6 bases). With 1 base removed from V and 4 bases from J, the gap between germline ends came to 11 bases. This CDR3 contains 14 residues. CDR1 is SGHRS, CDR2 YFSETQ, per germline. The CDR3 protein is CASSLTGLSYGYTF. The CDR3 bases are TGCGCCAGCAGCTTGACAGGGCTCAGCTATGGCTACACCTTC.

This sequence joins TRBV29-1 and TRBJ2-1; D is undetermined. V was clipped by 3 bases and J by 8 bases, with 17 bases between them. Germline CDR1 and CDR2: SQVTM and ANQGSEA. The CDR3 length is 14 residues. As DNA, the CDR3 is TGCAGCGTTGATTCCCTATCACGGAGAGATGAGCAGTTCTTC. As protein: CSVDSLSRRDEQFF.

This chain uses TRBV6-1 with TRBJ2-7, with D maybe TRBD1 (5 bases). The germline V gene encodes CDR1 MNHNS and CDR2 SASEGT. This CDR3 is 12 amino acids long. V lost 6 bases and J 6 bases, leaving 12 bases between the germline ends. The CDR3 DNA sequence: TGTGCCAGCAGGCAGGGATCTCTCGAGCAGTACTTC. Translation: CASRQGSLEQYF.

The gene calls are TRBV11-2 and TRBJ2-3; 8 bases are a match to TRBD2. V trimming: 1 base; J trimming: 3 bases; junction bases outside the gene matches: 6. The CDR3 has 16 residues. The germline V gene has CDR1 SGHAT and CDR2 FQNNGV. This CDR3 reads CASSLGSSGETDTQYF. The CDR3 region has the DNA TGTGCCAGCAGCTTAGGGAGTAGCGGGGAAACAGATACGCAGTATTTT.

This chain connects TRBV29-1 to TRBJ2-5; TRBD1 might be the D (5 bases). The ends were cut back, 6 bases at V and 5 bases at J, with 16 bases in the middle. The CDR3 runs 13 residues. Germline V gene sequence: CDR1 SQVTM, CDR2 ANQGSEA. The CDR3 coding sequence is TGCAGCGTCTATAAGGGGCTGGGGGAGACCCAGTACTTC. This encodes CSVYKGLGETQYF.

This clone was observed a few times. This chain joins TRBV11-3 and TRBJ2-3; 7 bases map to TRBD2. Germline V gives CDR1 SGHNT, CDR2 YENEEA. V lost 3 bases, J lost 3 bases, and 6 bases stayed unmatched. The CDR3 is 15 amino acids. The CDR3 nucleotides are TGTGCCAGCAGCTTGACTAGCAGGAGGACAGATACGCAGTATTTT. Its protein product is CASSLTSRRTDTQYF.

A note on this clone: The sample carries other DNA sequences with the same CDR3. The V gene is TRBV6-5, the J gene TRBJ2-7, with 8 bases lining up with TRBD2. CDR1 MNHEY and CDR2 SVGAGI come from the germline V gene. The CDR3 covers 14 residues. V gave up 5 bases and J gave up 2 bases; unmatched junction bases: 5. The CDR3 loop reads CASSRNGGAYEQYF. In DNA, the CDR3 is TGTGCCAGCAGTCGAAACGGGGGGGCCTACGAGCAGTACTTC.

CDR3 in DNA: TGTGCCAGCGGAGGGTCGGGGACACCCCTCCACTTT. It translates to CASGGSGTPLHF. The chain links TRBV5-4 to TRBJ1-6, with D uncertain. V was shortened by 7 bases and J by 11 bases, with 13 bases between the two germline ends. The length of the CDR3 is 12 residues. Germline V gives CDR1 SGHNT, CDR2 YYREEE (reference sequence).

Notes on this clone: The junction departs from germline at one end; a sequencing error may be responsible. J is TRBJ1-2 and V is TRBV6-1; TRBD1 matches at 7 bases. This CDR3 spans 12 amino acids. Germline V gives CDR1 MNHNS, CDR2 SASEGT. The CDR3 DNA follows: TGTGCCAGCAGTGAGAAGAGACAGGGAACCTACTTC. Translated: CASSEKRQGTYF.

The table lists this clone with a count of one. The V and J genes are TRBV7-2 and TRBJ2-5; 8 positions agree with TRBD2. The junction had 12 bases not matched to a gene; V was cut back by 7 bases and J by 5 bases. The CDR3 has 15 amino acids. Looked up from germline, CDR1 is SGHTA and CDR2 is FQGNSA. The chain's CDR3 is CASTRTGGRSETQYF. For the CDR3, the DNA is TGTGCCAGCACTAGAACGGGGGGGCGTTCTGAGACCCAGTACTTC.

This clone was detected only a few times. This sequence joins TRBV9 and TRBJ2-2; D ambiguous. The ends were cut back, 3 bases at V and 0 bases at J, with 3 bases in the middle. CDR3 length equals 13 residues. Germline CDR1 is SGDLS and CDR2 is YYNGEE. CDR3 DNA sequence: TGTGCCAGCAGCGGCGCGAACACCGGGGAGCTGTTTTTT. Translating it yields CASSGANTGELFF.

This clone has only one observation. The rearrangement joins TRBV18 to TRBJ1-5; 7 bases map to TRBD1. With V trimmed by 1 base and J by 2 bases, 5 bases remained unmatched. Per the germline V gene, CDR1 is KGHSH and CDR2 is LQKENI. The CDR3 has 16 amino acids. The CDR3 DNA reads as TGTGCCAGCTCACCACGGGGAGACAGGGGCAATCAGCCCCAGCATTTT. Encoded protein: CASSPRGDRGNQPQHF.

The J gene is TRBJ1-1, the V gene TRBV7-9; no definite D call. The V end was cut by 0 bases, the J end by 3 bases, with 5 bases between. The CDR3 is 13 amino acids. The germline V gene encodes CDR1 SEHNR and CDR2 FQNEAQ (reference sequence). The CDR3 is CASSLAGDTEAFF. The CDR3 DNA follows: TGTGCCAGCAGCTTAGCCGGGGACACTGAAGCTTTCTTT. Full variable domain (rest looked up from reference TRBV7-9 and TRBJ1-1): DTGVSQNPRHKITKRGQNVTFRCDPISEHNRLYWYRQTLGQGPEFLTYFQNEAQLEKSRLLSDRFSAERPKGSFSTLEIQRTEQGDSAMYLCASSLAGDTEAFFGQGTRLTVV.

The V and J genes are TRBV6-1 and TRBJ2-7; 7 bases are a match to TRBD1. The CDR3 totals 14 residues. Trimming took 4 bases from V and 0 from J; bases not matched to a gene: 3. Germline CDR1 and CDR2: MNHNS and SASEGT. CDR3 residues: CASSARDSSYEQYF. The CDR3, as DNA: TGTGCCAGCAGTGCCCGGGACAGCTCCTACGAGCAGTACTTC.

The CDR3: CASSTSGGADTQYF. The CDR3 DNA follows: TGTGCCAGTAGTACTAGCGGGGGGGCAGATACGCAGTATTTT. The chain recombines TRBV19 with TRBJ2-3, with TRBD2 matching 12 bases. Trimming took 4 bases from V and 4 from J; bases not matched to a gene: 0. CDR3 size: 14 residues. The germline V gene has CDR1 LNHDA and CDR2 SQIVND (reference sequence).